The 26 T cell receptor beta chains given below trace back to one sample, sequenced in a study of identical twins. TCRdb re-analysed the 5' RACE reads in MiXCR, keeping a single row per CDR3 protein. The sample yields around 490,000 distinct CDR3 sequences, approximately 20% seen once. These same data were also listed under a study on yellow fever vaccine responses in identical twins.

The sample was CD4+ T cells sorted from blood. The origin of the receptors is a woman under 30 in good health.

The chain has TRBV18 and TRBJ2-1, with a possible D match to TRBD1 (6 bases). Between the trimmed V and J ends, which lost 5 bases and 0 bases, there was a span of 8 bases. This CDR3 is 14 amino acids long. Germline CDR1 KGHSH, CDR2 LQKENI. The CDR3 DNA sequence: TGTGCCAGCTCAGGACAGACCTCCTACAATGAGCAGTTCTTC. Translated: CASSGQTSYNEQFF.

This clonotype has just a few counts. V usage is TRBV27 and J usage is TRBJ1-6; D uncertain. From germline, CDR1 is MNHEY and CDR2 SMNVEV (reference sequence). The CDR3 totals 14 residues. The V gene lost 6 bases and the J gene lost 5 bases, with 11 bases spanning the gap. CDR3 amino acids: CASRSSVDNSPLHF. In DNA, the CDR3 is TGTGCCAGCAGATCTTCAGTAGATAATTCACCCCTCCACTTT.

The J gene is TRBJ2-7, the V gene TRBV5-1; 7 bases agree with TRBD2. The germline V gene has CDR1 SGHRS and CDR2 YFSETQ. CDR3 length equals 16 residues. V was pared by 2 bases and J by 2 bases, with 10 bases of the junction left unmatched. CDR3: CASSFGGREATYEQYF. As DNA, the CDR3 is TGCGCCAGCAGCTTCGGGGGACGGGAGGCAACCTACGAGCAGTACTTC.

The CDR3 reads CASSQFAIELNEQYF. The CDR3 nucleotides are TGTGCCAGCAGCCAATTTGCAATTGAACTTAACGAGCAGTACTTC. The chain is built from TRBV3-1 and TRBJ2-7; D gene ambiguous. The CDR3 has 15 amino acids. CDR1 and CDR2 (germline): LGHDT, YNNKEL (reference sequence). Trimming pared 2 bases from V and 5 bases from J, leaving 16 bases between.

A few counts support this clonotype. The rearrangement joins TRBV5-6 to TRBJ2-7; no definite D call. V dropped 4 bases and J dropped 7 bases, with 21 bases sitting between them. Germline V CDR1 and CDR2: SGHDT, YYEEEE. This CDR3 is built from 15 residues. DNA of the CDR3: TGTGCCAGCAGCCTCATATCGGGCCATTCGAGGGAGCAGTACTTC. Translation gives CASSLISGHSREQYF. The variable domain in full, completed from reference TRBV5-6 and TRBJ2-7, reads DAGVTQSPTHLIKTRGQQVTLRCSPKSGHDTVSWYQQALGQGPQFIFQYYEEEERQRGNFPDRFSGHQFPNYSSELNVNALLLGDSALYLCASSLISGHSREQYFGPGTRLTVT.

V is TRBV4-1 and J is TRBJ2-3; D assignment may be TRBD1 or TRBD2 (6 bases each). The V end was cut by 4 bases, the J end by 0 bases, with 17 bases between. The CDR3 totals 17 residues. Germline V gene data show CDR1 as MGHRA and CDR2 as YSYEKL. The CDR3 nucleotides are TGCGCCAGCAGCCGAGGAATGTCGGGGGCTAGCACAGATACGCAGTATTTT. Its protein product is CASSRGMSGASTDTQYF.

The V gene is TRBV7-2, the J gene TRBJ2-5, with unresolved D. V was pared by 0 bases and J by 5 bases, with 7 bases between. CDR3 size: 13 residues. Germline values: CDR1 SGHTA, CDR2 FQGNSA. Written as DNA, the CDR3 is TGTGCCAGCAGCTTAGCTATTCGGGAGACCCAGTACTTC. Amino acids: CASSLAIRETQYF. The complete variable domain, with remaining parts taken from reference TRBV7-2 and TRBJ2-5, reads GAGVSQSPSNKVTEKGKDVELRCDPISGHTALYWYRQSLGQGLEFLIYFQGNSAPDKSGLPSDRFSAERTGGSVSTLTIQRTQQEDSAVYLCASSLAIRETQYFGPGTRLLVL.

V usage is TRBV3-1 and J usage is TRBJ1-2, with TRBD1 as a possible D gene (5 bases). The germline V gene encodes CDR1 LGHDT and CDR2 YNNKEL (reference sequence). CDR3 length equals 14 residues. V was clipped by 3 bases and J by 7 bases, with 15 bases between them. The CDR3 DNA is TGTGCCAGCAGCCAGGGACCCAACTGGGGTGGCTACACCTTC. Amino acids: CASSQGPNWGGYTF.

V gene TRBV28 combines with J gene TRBJ1-2, with unresolved D. The germline V gene has CDR1 MDHEN and CDR2 SYDVKM. V lost 2 bases and J lost 8, with 9 bases in between. CDR3 length: 12 amino acids. Here the CDR3 DNA reads TGTGCCAGCAGTTTAAGTCAGTTAGGCTACACCTTC. Encoded protein: CASSLSQLGYTF.

This clonotype was detected a few times. The chain carries TRBV5-1 and TRBJ2-5; 9 bases are a match to TRBD1. Germline V gene lookup returns CDR1 SGHRS and CDR2 YFSETQ. The V gene end was trimmed by 0 bases and the J gene end by 3 bases; junction bases not matched to a gene: 3. The CDR3 runs 15 residues. The DNA of the CDR3 is TGCGCCAGCAGCTTGGCCGGACAGGGGAAAGAGACCCAGTACTTC. Protein: CASSLAGQGKETQYF.

The chain couples TRBV20-1 to TRBJ2-6, with TRBD1 matching 7 bases. Germline trimming cut 6 bases from V and 4 bases from J; bases unmatched to any gene: 12. CDR1 is DFQATT and CDR2 is SNEGSKA in the germline V gene (reference sequence). CDR3 length: 16 amino acids. The CDR3 sequence is CSAVGQALWGANVLTF. As DNA, the CDR3 is TGCAGTGCGGTAGGACAGGCCCTTTGGGGGGCCAACGTCCTGACTTTC.

This chain connects TRBV6-5 to TRBJ2-5; D gene uncertain. V shed 4 bases and J shed 3 bases, with 21 bases lying between them. There are 17 residues in the CDR3. Germline V gene data show CDR1 as MNHEY and CDR2 as SVGAGI. The CDR3 here is CASSSLSARVSKETQYF. Here the CDR3 DNA reads TGTGCCAGCAGTTCCTTGTCTGCAAGGGTTTCCAAAGAGACCCAGTACTTC.

The chain links TRBV12-3 or TRBV12-4 to TRBJ2-3, with TRBD2 identical over 8 bases. After removal of 1 base from V and 0 bases from J, the junction contained 12 bases not matched to a gene. The CDR3 runs 19 residues. In DNA, the CDR3 is TGTGCCAGCAGTTTAGGGTTCGGGAGGGCCGTTGATAGCACAGATACGCAGTATTTT. It specifies CASSLGFGRAVDSTDTQYF.

The chain couples TRBV24-1 to TRBJ2-4; D ambiguous. The germline gives CDR1 KGHDR, CDR2 SFDVKD. The CDR3 is made up of 16 amino acids. Trimming shortened V by 6 bases and J by 0 bases, and 14 bases separated the two germline ends. CDR3 region: CATSPAGQVAKNIQYF. The CDR3 nucleotides are TGTGCCACCAGTCCCGCCGGGCAAGTAGCCAAAAACATTCAGTACTTC.

The table lists this clonotype with a few counts. The chain combines TRBV18 with TRBJ1-6; 9 bases map to TRBD1. V was pared by 8 bases and J by 3 bases, with 5 bases of the junction left unmatched. The CDR3 has 15 amino acids. Germline assignment: CDR1 KGHSH and CDR2 LQKENI. The CDR3 is CASTPGQGYNSPLHF. CDR3 bases: TGTGCCAGCACTCCGGGACAGGGCTATAATTCACCCCTCCACTTT.

The chain uses TRBV7-9 and TRBJ2-3; 7 bases align to TRBD1. Looked up from germline, CDR1 is SEHNR and CDR2 is FQNEAQ (reference sequence). The V and J ends lost 6 bases and 4 bases, in that order; junction bases with no gene match: 4. The CDR3 consists of 13 residues. The CDR3 DNA is TGTGCCAGCAGGACAACAGGGGCAGATACGCAGTATTTT. Translation gives CASRTTGADTQYF.

This clonotype was recorded a few times. The chain has TRBV12-3 or TRBV12-4 and TRBJ1-5; D is ambiguous. This CDR3 spans 14 amino acids. Between the trimmed V and J ends, which lost 3 bases and 7 bases, there was a span of 13 bases. CDR3 protein: CASSFSPLKQPQHF. The CDR3, as DNA: TGTGCCAGCAGTTTCTCCCCCCTCAAACAGCCCCAGCATTTT.

This rearrangement joins TRBV28 to TRBJ2-3, with D uncertain. Deletions cut 10 bases from V and 2 bases from J, with 16 bases between. Germline V gene sequence: CDR1 MDHEN, CDR2 SYDVKM. The CDR3 sequence is 14 residues long. The CDR3 DNA reads as TGTGCCACCTCAAGGGCCCAGCTCACAGATACGCAGTATTTT. Its protein product is CATSRAQLTDTQYF.

The rearrangement joins TRBV24-1 to TRBJ2-1; D perhaps matches TRBD2 (6 bases). CDR1 is KGHDR and CDR2 is SFDVKD in the germline V gene. This CDR3 spans 18 amino acids. With 3 bases removed from V and 0 bases from J, the gap between germline ends came to 17 bases. CDR3 nucleotide sequence: TGTGCCACCAGTGATGTCCTGGGGGGAAAAGGCTCCTACAATGAGCAGTTCTTC. The encoded protein is CATSDVLGGKGSYNEQFF.

The chain uses TRBV7-6 and TRBJ1-4, with 10 bases aligning to TRBD1. V gave up 5 bases and J gave up 0 bases; unmatched junction bases: 3. Germline lookup yields CDR1 SGHVS and CDR2 FNYEAQ. The CDR3 sequence is 16 residues long. The CDR3 region is CASSPGQGTTNEKLFF. The CDR3 region has the DNA TGTGCCAGCAGCCCGGGACAGGGGACAACTAATGAAAAACTGTTTTTT.

The chain couples TRBV20-1 to TRBJ2-7; 12 bases are shared with TRBD1. Germline CDR1 reads DFQATT; CDR2 reads SNEGSKA (reference sequence). The CDR3 is made up of 12 amino acids. CDR3 DNA sequence: TGCAGTGCTAGGGGACAGGGGGCTCCTTTAAACGTC. This gives the protein CSARGQGAPLNV.

The V and J genes are TRBV6-4 and TRBJ1-6; 10 positions match TRBD1. The CDR3 runs to 15 residues. With V trimmed by 3 bases and J by 4 bases, 0 bases remained unmatched. Germline-derived CDR1 and CDR2 are MRHNA and SNTAGT. The CDR3: CASSEGQGYNSPLHF. CDR3 nucleotide sequence: TGTGCCAGCAGTGAGGGACAGGGGTATAATTCACCCCTCCACTTT.

This clonotype showed up just a few times. This chain connects TRBV13 to TRBJ2-7, with D maybe TRBD2 (6 bases). The germline V gene has CDR1 PRHDT and CDR2 FYEKMQ (reference sequence). The germline V and J ends were trimmed by 5 bases and 0 bases, with 17 bases remaining between them. This CDR3 comprises 16 residues. CDR3 in amino acids: CASSEEGLSSSYEQYF. CDR3 coding DNA: TGTGCCAGCAGCGAAGAGGGACTTTCGAGCTCCTACGAGCAGTACTTC.

This clonotype came up a few times. The chain joins TRBV7-8 to TRBJ2-5; D is uncertain. The V gene lost 3 bases and the J gene lost 4 bases, with 9 bases spanning the gap. The CDR3 consists of 13 residues. Germline V lookup: CDR1 SGHVS, CDR2 FQNEAQ. This CDR3 reads CASSFRLPETQYF. The CDR3 DNA reads TGTGCCAGCAGCTTCCGGTTACCAGAGACCCAGTACTTC. Full variable domain (remainder filled in from reference TRBV7-8 and TRBJ2-5): GAGVSQSPRYKVAKRGQDVALRCDPISGHVSLFWYQQALGQGPEFLTYFQNEAQLDKSGLPSDRFFAERPEGSVSTLKIQRTQQEDSAVYLCASSFRLPETQYFGPGTRLLVL.

This clonotype turned up a few times. The chain has TRBV3-1 and TRBJ1-2; TRBD1 agrees at 10 bases. V was clipped by 4 bases and J by 8 bases; unmatched bases: 7. The V gene's germline CDR1 is LGHDT and CDR2 YNNKEL (reference sequence). The CDR3 is made up of 14 amino acids. The CDR3 sequence: CASSLRTGGYGYTF. CDR3 DNA sequence: TGTGCCAGCAGCCTACGGACAGGGGGATACGGCTACACCTTC.

This sequence joins TRBV9 and TRBJ2-7; the D gene is possibly TRBD2 (5 bases). Germline V gene data show CDR1 as SGDLS and CDR2 as YYNGEE. CDR3 size: 15 residues. Deletions cut 4 bases from V and 3 bases from J, with 17 bases between. In nucleotides, the CDR3 is TGTGCCAGCAGCCCCCCCGGAAGCGGTTACTACGAGCAGTACTTC. Residues: CASSPPGSGYYEQYF.